Reported below is one TCR beta chain. Trimming removed 3 bases from V and 4 bases from J, with 17 bases in between. Germline assignment: CDR1 SGHKS and CDR2 YYEKEE (reference sequence). The CDR3 is made up of 17 amino acids. The sample is drawn from a study of blood T cell repertoires in COVID-19. TCRdb keeps only in-frame clones here, not all; method: immunoSEQ multiplex PCR. The table records 130,000 or so clones, about 89% of them present only once. The TCR comes from a woman aged 65 to 85 with COVID-19, enrolled during active disease. This rearrangement joins TRBV5-5 to TRBJ2-6; maybe TRBD2 (6 bases). The source material was peripheral blood. DNA of the CDR3: TGTGCCAGCAGCTCCCCGGGCGGGGTTGAGGGGGCCAACGTCCTGACTTTC. Translating it yields CASSSPGGVEGANVLTF.